Listed below are T cell receptor beta chains from one sample, sequenced in a study of response to subunit inactivated influenza vaccine. TCRdb reanalysed the RT-PCR reads using MiXCR and keeps one entry per CDR3 protein. The sample gives about 480,000 distinct CDR3 sequences, over 10% of which show up once; about an eighth is in the top ten. Material: PBMCs from blood, obtained about 6 weeks after vaccination. The receptors were gathered from a man aged 50 or older who received an inactivated influenza vaccine. Each CDR3 is given with its conserved first and last residue. A D gene is named only where the DNA matches it firmly. Clone size is stated in some rows and not others, as once, few, many or a class when expanded.

CDR3 DNA: TGCGCCAGCAGCCGAGACAGGGTGAACACCGGGGAGCTGTTTTTT
CDR3 protein: CASSRDRVNTGELFF
V gene: TRBV5-1
J gene: TRBJ2-2
clone size: many
D gene: TRBD1

CDR3 DNA: TGTGCCAGCACCCTGGGACTAGCGGGTACCAATGAGCAGTTCTTC
CDR3 protein: CASTLGLAGTNEQFF
V gene: TRBV7-2
J gene: TRBJ2-1
clone size: NA
D gene: TRBD2

CDR3 DNA: TGTGCCACCAGTGCAGCCGGGGAGCTGTTTTTT
CDR3 protein: CATSAAGELFF
V gene: TRBV24-1
J gene: TRBJ2-2
clone size: NA
D gene: NA

CDR3 DNA: TGTGCCATCAGTGAGTCGGCGAATACGCAGTCTTTT
CDR3 protein: CAISESANTQSF
V gene: TRBV10-3
J gene: TRBJ2-3
clone size: NA
D gene: NA

CDR3 DNA: TGTGCCAGCACCTACGAATGGGAACGCGGCTCCTACGAGCAGTACTTC
CDR3 protein: CASTYEWERGSYEQYF
V gene: TRBV6-2/TRBV6-3
J gene: TRBJ2-7
clone size: many
D gene: NA

CDR3 DNA: TGTGCCAGCAGTTTACGGACCGGGACTAGGTCCTACAATGAGCAGTTCTTC
CDR3 protein: CASSLRTGTRSYNEQFF
V gene: TRBV27
J gene: TRBJ2-1
clone size: few
D gene: TRBD2

CDR3 DNA: TGTGCCAGCAGCGCATGGACAGGGGTCCGCGGGGAGCTGTTTTTT
CDR3 protein: CASSAWTGVRGELFF
V gene: TRBV7-2
J gene: TRBJ2-2
clone size: few
D gene: TRBD1

CDR3 DNA: TGTGCCAGCAGTTACATCGGGACTAGCGACATTGAGCAGTTCTTC
CDR3 protein: CASSYIGTSDIEQFF
V gene: TRBV6-2/TRBV6-3
J gene: TRBJ2-1
clone size: few
D gene: TRBD2

CDR3 DNA: TGCGCCAGCAGCCCCGGGACTAGCGGGAGTTTGAGGGTTAATGAGCAGTTCTTC
CDR3 protein: CASSPGTSGSLRVNEQFF
V gene: TRBV5-1
J gene: TRBJ2-1
clone size: few
D gene: TRBD2

CDR3 DNA: TGTGCCAGCATCGATAGGACAGGACTAAATTCACCCCTCCACTTT
CDR3 protein: CASIDRTGLNSPLHF
V gene: TRBV6-1
J gene: TRBJ1-6
clone size: NA
D gene: TRBD1

CDR3 DNA: TGTGCCAGCAGTTGGGCCGGTGCAACTAATGAAAAACTGTTTTTT
CDR3 protein: CASSWAGATNEKLFF
V gene: TRBV27
J gene: TRBJ1-4
clone size: NA
D gene: NA

CDR3 DNA: TGTGCCAGCAGCCGACAGGGTTCTAGCACAGATACGCAGTATTTT
CDR3 protein: CASSRQGSSTDTQYF
V gene: TRBV11-2
J gene: TRBJ2-3
clone size: many
D gene: TRBD1

CDR3 DNA: TGTGCCAGCAGCTTAGGACTACTGGACTCCTACGAGCAGTACTTC
CDR3 protein: CASSLGLLDSYEQYF
V gene: TRBV7-2
J gene: TRBJ2-7
clone size: NA
D gene: NA

CDR3 DNA: TGCAGTGCTTCCCCCACACGGAACACCGGGGAGCTGTTTTTT
CDR3 protein: CSASPTRNTGELFF
V gene: TRBV20-1
J gene: TRBJ2-2
clone size: NA
D gene: NA

CDR3 DNA: TGTGCCAGCAGCCCCGGGCCTAGAACTTTAGGCGGGGAGCTGTTTTTT
CDR3 protein: CASSPGPRTLGGELFF
V gene: TRBV7-8
J gene: TRBJ2-2
clone size: NA
D gene: NA

CDR3 DNA: TGTGCCATCAGTGATTCGGTACTGCTAGTAGGGTCTGGCTACACCTTC
CDR3 protein: CAISDSVLLVGSGYTF
V gene: TRBV10-3
J gene: TRBJ1-2
clone size: NA
D gene: NA

CDR3 DNA: TGCGCCAGCAGCTTGGTTTGGACTAGCATGAATGAGCAGTTCTTC
CDR3 protein: CASSLVWTSMNEQFF
V gene: TRBV5-1
J gene: TRBJ2-1
clone size: NA
D gene: TRBD2

CDR3 DNA: TGTGCCAGTAGAGGACTAGCGGGGGCATATGAGCAGTTCTTC
CDR3 protein: CASRGLAGAYEQFF
V gene: TRBV19
J gene: TRBJ2-1
clone size: few
D gene: TRBD2

CDR3 DNA: TGCAGCATCCGGGACAGATACTACGAGCAGTACTTC
CDR3 protein: CSIRDRYYEQYF
V gene: TRBV29-1
J gene: TRBJ2-7
clone size: NA
D gene: TRBD1

CDR3 DNA: TGCAGCGTCGCTGTGGGGAGCTCTGGGGCCAACGTCCTGACTTTC
CDR3 protein: CSVAVGSSGANVLTF
V gene: TRBV29-1
J gene: TRBJ2-6
clone size: NA
D gene: NA